The rows below give T cell receptor beta chains drawn from one sample of a study of blood T cell repertoires in COVID-19. Libraries were prepared by immunoSEQ multiplex PCR; TCRdb keeps only in-frame clonotypes and omits some of them. The data hold 55,000 to 70,000 clones, with about 81% observed a single time. Sequenced material: peripheral blood. The source of these receptors is a man at least 80 years old with acute or convalescent COVID-19. The CDR3 runs from the conserved cysteine through the conserved F or W. D genes are given only for firm matches. A clone size is listed for some rows: how often the clone was seen (once, few, many), or a class if it is expanded.

J: TRBJ1-1
V: TRBV6-5
size: .
D: .
CDR3: CASGRDLNTEAFF
DNA: TGTGCCAGCGGTCGGGATCTCAACACTGAAGCTTTCTTT

J: TRBJ1-2
V: TRBV10-3
size: once
D: .
CDR3: CAISEGARNYGYTF
DNA: TGTGCCATCAGTGAAGGGGCCCGTAACTATGGCTACACCTTC

J: TRBJ2-7
V: TRBV6-2/TRBV6-3
size: once
D: TRBD2
CDR3: CASSYAGGLAGPFYEQYF
DNA: TGTGCCAGCAGTTACGCGGGGGGACTAGCGGGACCCTTCTACGAGCAGTACTTC

J: TRBJ2-3
V: TRBV6-2/TRBV6-3
size: .
D: .
CDR3: CASSYRGTDTQYF
DNA: TGTGCCAGCAGTTATCGGGGGACAGATACGCAGTATTTT

J: TRBJ1-4
V: TRBV10-3
size: .
D: .
CDR3: CAIKGSLQINEKLFF
DNA: TGTGCCATCAAAGGCAGCCTACAGATTAATGAAAAACTGTTTTTT

J: TRBJ2-3
V: TRBV10-3
size: .
D: .
CDR3: CAISDPGTTTDTQYF
DNA: TGTGCCATCAGTGACCCCGGGACAACGACAGATACGCAGTATTTT

J: TRBJ2-4
V: TRBV6-2/TRBV6-3
size: .
D: .
CDR3: CASSYSIVRGNIQYF
DNA: TGTGCCAGCAGTTACTCGATAGTCAGGGGAAACATTCAGTACTTC

J: TRBJ2-1
V: TRBV14
size: .
D: TRBD2
CDR3: CASSGTSGGIQFF
DNA: TGTGCCAGCAGCGGGACTAGCGGGGGGATTCAGTTCTTC

J: TRBJ2-1
V: TRBV7-3
size: .
D: TRBD2
CDR3: CASSSVALAGQYNEQFF
DNA: TGTGCCAGCAGCTCCGTCGCGCTAGCGGGACAATACAATGAGCAGTTCTTC

J: TRBJ2-1
V: TRBV11-3
size: .
D: TRBD2
CDR3: CASSTGLEGGEQFF
DNA: TGTGCCAGCAGCACTGGACTAGAAGGAGGTGAGCAGTTCTTC

J: TRBJ1-6
V: TRBV6-5
size: .
D: .
CDR3: CASSLDSSYNSPLHF
DNA: TGTGCCAGCAGTTTAGACAGCTCCTATAATTCACCCCTCCACTTT

J: TRBJ2-1
V: TRBV28
size: .
D: TRBD2
CDR3: CATDPWGSGSGNEQFF
DNA: TGTGCCACCGACCCCTGGGGTAGCGGGAGTGGAAATGAGCAGTTCTTC

J: TRBJ2-2
V: TRBV6-2/TRBV6-3
size: once
D: TRBD2
CDR3: CASSPGGSTGELFF
DNA: TGTGCCAGCAGCCCCGGGGGGTCTACCGGGGAGCTGTTTTTT

J: TRBJ1-6
V: TRBV4-3
size: .
D: .
CDR3: CASSQDPGQTPLHF
DNA: TGCGCCAGCAGCCAAGATCCGGGTCAAACACCCCTCCACTTT

J: TRBJ2-1
V: TRBV9
size: .
D: TRBD2
CDR3: CASSVASGSKEQFF
DNA: TGTGCCAGCAGCGTTGCTAGCGGGAGCAAAGAGCAGTTCTTC

J: TRBJ2-1
V: TRBV7-2
size: .
D: TRBD2
CDR3: CASSLLGTRNINEQFF
DNA: TGTGCCAGCAGCTTACTGGGGACTAGAAACATCAATGAGCAGTTCTTC

J: TRBJ2-3
V: TRBV21-1
size: few
D: .
CDR3: CASSKRGTDGGTDTQYF
DNA: TGTGCCAGCAGCAAAAGGGGAACCGATGGGGGGACAGATACGCAGTATTTT

J: TRBJ2-3
V: TRBV6-2/TRBV6-3
size: .
D: TRBD2
CDR3: CASSYPWTGGGASGTQYF
DNA: TGTGCCAGCAGTTACCCCTGGACTGGCGGGGGGGCGAGTGGTACGCAGTATTTT

J: TRBJ1-1
V: TRBV11-2
size: .
D: TRBD1
CDR3: CASNTQGWSKNTEAFF
DNA: TGTGCCAGCAACACACAGGGGTGGTCGAAGAACACTGAAGCTTTCTTT

J: TRBJ2-3
V: TRBV14
size: .
D: TRBD2
CDR3: CASSQQRDYTSTDTQYF
DNA: TGTGCCAGCAGCCAACAAAGGGACTATACTAGCACAGATACGCAGTATTTT

J: TRBJ1-4
V: TRBV7-2
size: .
D: .
CDR3: CASSSMGANEKLFF
DNA: TGTGCCAGCAGCAGTATGGGGGCAAATGAAAAACTGTTTTTT

J: TRBJ1-2
V: TRBV7-2
size: .
D: TRBD1
CDR3: CASSDRDRGPSGYGYTF
DNA: TGTGCCAGCAGCGACCGGGACAGGGGGCCCTCCGGGTATGGCTACACCTTC

J: TRBJ1-1
V: TRBV3-1/TRBV3-2
size: .
D: .
CDR3: CASSQAVRGTTEAFF
DNA: TGTGCCAGCAGCCAAGCGGTGAGGGGGACGACTGAAGCTTTCTTT

J: TRBJ1-4
V: TRBV24-1
size: once
D: .
CDR3: CATSHPSGEGKEKLFF
DNA: TGTGCCACCAGTCATCCGTCGGGGGAGGGAAAGGAAAAACTGTTTTTT

J: TRBJ1-4
V: TRBV19
size: few
D: .
CDR3: CASSIPAGLNEKLFF
DNA: TGTGCCAGTAGTATTCCCGCAGGGTTAAATGAAAAACTGTTTTTT

J: TRBJ1-5
V: TRBV20-1
size: .
D: .
CDR3: CSASLRGRGTDSNQPQHF
DNA: TGCAGTGCTAGTCTCCGAGGGAGGGGGACTGATAGCAATCAGCCCCAGCATTTT

J: TRBJ1-1
V: TRBV5-1
size: .
D: .
CDR3: CASSADTAGNTEAFF
DNA: TGCGCCAGCAGCGCTGACACGGCGGGGAACACTGAAGCTTTCTTT

J: TRBJ1-4
V: TRBV7-9
size: .
D: .
CDR3: CASSPLRGEKLFF
DNA: TGTGCCAGCAGCCCCCTGAGAGGCGAAAAACTGTTTTTT

J: TRBJ2-7
V: TRBV19
size: .
D: TRBD2
CDR3: CASRTSGGSEQYF
DNA: TGTGCCAGTAGAACCTCGGGGGGGTCCGAGCAGTACTTC

J: TRBJ2-1
V: TRBV19
size: .
D: .
CDR3: CASSTQGNEQFF
DNA: TGTGCCAGTAGTACACAGGGCAATGAGCAGTTCTTC

J: TRBJ2-1
V: TRBV27
size: .
D: TRBD1
CDR3: CASSLHRGSDEQFF
DNA: TGTGCCAGCAGTTTGCACAGGGGGTCTGATGAGCAGTTCTTC

J: TRBJ2-7
V: TRBV7-2
size: .
D: TRBD2
CDR3: CASSLASGPNYEQYF
DNA: TGTGCCAGCAGCTTGGCTAGCGGTCCTAACTACGAGCAGTACTTC

J: TRBJ2-2
V: TRBV20-1
size: .
D: .
CDR3: CSARYGELFF
DNA: TGCAGTGCTAGATACGGGGAGCTGTTTTTT

J: TRBJ1-1
V: TRBV5-5
size: .
D: TRBD1
CDR3: CASSSETGMNTEAFF
DNA: TGTGCCAGCAGCTCCGAGACAGGGATGAACACTGAAGCTTTCTTT

J: TRBJ2-3
V: TRBV7-3
size: .
D: .
CDR3: CASSLSGPSTDTQYF
DNA: TGTGCCAGCAGCCTGAGCGGGCCCAGCACAGATACGCAGTATTTT

J: TRBJ1-4
V: TRBV14
size: .
D: .
CDR3: CASSPTNEKLFF
DNA: TGTGCCAGCAGCCCTACTAATGAAAAACTGTTTTTT

J: TRBJ2-3
V: TRBV27
size: .
D: TRBD1
CDR3: CASSWTGVDTQYF
DNA: TGTGCCAGCAGCTGGACAGGGGTAGATACGCAGTATTTT

J: TRBJ1-2
V: TRBV10-3
size: few
D: TRBD1
CDR3: CAISKGQVIGYTF
DNA: TGTGCCATCAGTAAGGGACAGGTGATCGGCTACACCTTC

J: TRBJ1-5
V: TRBV28
size: .
D: .
CDR3: CASSISNQPQHF
DNA: TGTGCCAGCAGTATCAGTAATCAGCCCCAGCATTTT

J: TRBJ1-3
V: TRBV5-4
size: .
D: .
CDR3: CASSLGTPSGNTIYF
DNA: TGTGCCAGCAGCCTCGGGACACCTTCTGGAAACACCATATATTTT

J: TRBJ2-1
V: TRBV12-5
size: .
D: .
CDR3: CASALLGSYNEQFF
DNA: TGTGCTAGTGCCTTACTAGGATCCTACAATGAGCAGTTCTTC

J: TRBJ2-1
V: TRBV7-9
size: .
D: TRBD2
CDR3: CASSFLRGSSYNEQFF
DNA: TGTGCCAGCAGCTTTTTGCGGGGGAGCTCCTACAATGAGCAGTTCTTC

J: TRBJ2-1
V: TRBV30
size: .
D: .
CDR3: CAWSLAGLGLYNEQFF
DNA: TGTGCCTGGAGTCTGGCCGGACTGGGACTCTACAATGAGCAGTTCTTC

J: TRBJ1-5
V: TRBV19
size: .
D: TRBD1
CDR3: CASAGGLGNQPQHF
DNA: TGTGCCAGTGCAGGGGGCTTGGGCAATCAGCCCCAGCATTTT

J: TRBJ1-4
V: TRBV9
size: .
D: .
CDR3: CASSPGQAWGEKLFF
DNA: TGTGCCAGCAGCCCCGGACAAGCCTGGGGTGAAAAACTGTTTTTT

J: TRBJ2-7
V: TRBV7-2
size: .
D: .
CDR3: CASSSLVGQGYEQYF
DNA: TGTGCCAGCAGCTCCTTGGTAGGGCAGGGCTACGAGCAGTACTTC

J: TRBJ2-2
V: TRBV11-1
size: .
D: .
CDR3: CASSLGRVSGELFF
DNA: TGTGCCAGCAGCTTGGGCAGGGTCTCGGGGGAGCTGTTTTTT

J: TRBJ1-5
V: TRBV19
size: few
D: .
CDR3: CASRSSGIGENQPQHF
DNA: TGTGCCAGTCGGTCGAGCGGGATTGGGGAGAATCAGCCCCAGCATTTT

J: TRBJ2-7
V: TRBV7-9
size: few
D: .
CDR3: CASTTGGTLRYEQYF
DNA: TGTGCCAGCACCACCGGGGGGACACTCCGATACGAGCAGTACTTC

J: TRBJ1-1
V: TRBV6-5
size: .
D: .
CDR3: CASTPGGHEAFF
DNA: TGTGCCAGCACCCCCGGGGGTCATGAAGCTTTCTTT

J: TRBJ2-5
V: TRBV7-3
size: .
D: TRBD2
CDR3: CASSSGLAGQETQYF
DNA: TGTGCCAGCAGCTCCGGACTAGCGGGGCAAGAGACCCAGTACTTC

J: TRBJ2-1
V: TRBV9
size: .
D: .
CDR3: CASSPQGRGEQFF
DNA: TGTGCCAGCAGCCCCCAGGGGAGGGGTGAGCAGTTCTTC

J: TRBJ2-1
V: TRBV5-4
size: .
D: TRBD1
CDR3: CASSLPPGQVYNEQFF
DNA: TGTGCCAGCAGCTTGCCACCGGGACAGGTCTACAATGAGCAGTTCTTC

J: TRBJ2-5
V: TRBV6-4
size: once
D: .
CDR3: CASRRTSLDQETQYF
DNA: TGTGCCAGCCGTAGGACAAGCCTCGATCAAGAGACCCAGTACTTC

J: TRBJ2-1
V: TRBV11-2
size: .
D: TRBD1
CDR3: CASSLTRDRYNEQFF
DNA: TGTGCCAGCAGCTTAACGCGGGACAGGTACAATGAGCAGTTCTTC

J: TRBJ2-7
V: TRBV3-1/TRBV3-2
size: .
D: TRBD1
CDR3: CASSQTGEAYEQYF
DNA: TGTGCCAGCAGCCAGACAGGGGAGGCCTACGAGCAGTACTTC

J: TRBJ1-1
V: TRBV19
size: .
D: .
CDR3: CASSARVSDTEAFF
DNA: TGTGCCAGTAGTGCCAGGGTTTCGGACACTGAAGCTTTCTTT

J: TRBJ2-2
V: TRBV6-6
size: .
D: .
CDR3: CASSRSRTGELFF
DNA: TGTGCCAGCAGTCGATCCCGGACAGGGGAGCTGTTTTTT

J: TRBJ2-5
V: TRBV2
size: .
D: .
CDR3: CASGQIGTQYF
DNA: TGTGCCAGCGGACAGATTGGGACCCAGTACTTC